The clone carrying this T cell receptor beta chain showed up many times. The V end lost 2 bases, the J end lost 7 bases, and 7 bases lay between the germline ends. The CDR3 runs to 12 residues. From germline, CDR1 is SGHKS and CDR2 YYEKEE (reference sequence). Treatment of any kind had been given to no patient before thyroid surgery. This entry comes from a study of metastatic and nonmetastatic thyroid tumors. The overall study: Malignant thyroid and benign thyroid patients provided blood and tumor or nodule tissue whose repertoires were compared.

In the original workflow: The distant-metastasis classifier for papillary thyroid cancer was built from CDR3 differences across clinicopathological groups. TCRdb re-called clones via MiXCR from the PCR reads. These V and J calls are TCRdb output, not the study's own analysis. The sample shows about 49,000 clones, roughly 20% of them seen only once. This TCR was sampled from a female donor with papillary thyroid cancer or a benign thyroid nodule (not recorded which). Some clones in this sample may be carry-over from other donors' samples. The specimen was blood. The genes are TRBV5-5 and TRBJ2-1; D gene uncertain. The CDR3 sequence: CASSFWANEQFF. The CDR3 DNA sequence: TGTGCCAGCAGCTTTTGGGCAAATGAGCAGTTCTTC.